What follows are 15 T cell receptor beta chains derived from one specimen sequenced in a study of blood T cell repertoires in COVID-19. Sequencing was performed with immunoSEQ multiplex PCR; in TCRdb, only in-frame clones are kept and a portion is missing. The table includes 20,000 to 25,000 clones, around nine tenths detected once. Sequencing input: peripheral blood. These receptors originate from a human donor with active COVID-19. The donor label of this sample is uncertain.

Concerning this clone: Other DNA sequences in the sample encode the same CDR3. V usage is TRBV28 and J usage is TRBJ2-3, with a weak D call TRBD2 (5 bases). CDR3 length: 13 amino acids. Trimming left V 8 bases short and J 2 bases short, with 11 bases between. Germline assignment: CDR1 MDHEN and CDR2 SYDVKM. The CDR3 protein is CASGRRDTDTQYF. In DNA form, the CDR3 reads TGTGCCAGCGGGAGACGTGACACAGATACGCAGTATTTT.

The chain carries TRBV28 and TRBJ2-2; the D gene is possibly TRBD1 (6 bases). Trimming took 6 bases from V and 6 from J, leaving 17 bases between them. Germline CDR1 is MDHEN and CDR2 is SYDVKM. There are 15 residues in the CDR3. DNA for the CDR3: TGTGCCAGCAGACCTCTGACCCACAGGGCCGGGGAGCTGTTTTTT. It codes for CASRPLTHRAGELFF.

This sequence joins TRBV20-1 and TRBJ2-1, with D possibly being TRBD2 (6 bases). Germline-derived CDR1 and CDR2 are DFQATT and SNEGSKA (reference sequence). This CDR3 has 11 residues. Trimming took off 5 bases at V and 8 bases at J, with 10 bases between the two ends. The CDR3 DNA follows: TGCAGTGCTTCTAGCGTTGATGAGCAGTTCTTC. Protein: CSASSVDEQFF.

The chain recombines TRBV19 with TRBJ1-1, with 9 nucleotides matching TRBD1. This CDR3 contains 14 residues. The junction had 9 bases not matched to a gene; V was cut back by 7 bases and J by 6 bases. Per the germline V gene, CDR1 is LNHDA and CDR2 is SQIVND (reference sequence). CDR3 nucleotides: TGTGCCAGTATCCGAGACCGACAGGGGGCTGAAGCTTTCTTT. It is translated as CASIRDRQGAEAFF.

This chain uses TRBV29-1 with TRBJ2-7; the D call may be TRBD1 or TRBD2 (6 bases each). V was shortened by 7 bases and J by 6 bases, with 13 bases between the two germline ends. From germline, CDR1 is SQVTM and CDR2 ANQGSEA. The CDR3 is made up of 11 amino acids. CDR3 residues: CSGGDTGEQYF. The CDR3, as DNA: TGCAGCGGGGGGGACACCGGCGAGCAGTACTTC.

The J gene is TRBJ2-3, the V gene TRBV6-5; no firm D call. The CDR3 length is 12 residues. Trimming removed 7 bases from V and 3 bases from J, with 8 bases in between. Germline V lookup: CDR1 MNHEY, CDR2 SVGAGI. CDR3 sequence: CASTFPTDTQYF. Written as DNA, the CDR3 is TGTGCCAGCACCTTTCCTACAGATACGCAGTATTTT.

This clone was recorded only once. The chain couples TRBV7-2 to TRBJ2-1; D possibly corresponds to TRBD2 (5 bases). The V end lost 5 bases, the J end lost 7 bases, and 12 bases lay between the germline ends. This CDR3 comprises 13 residues. Germline V CDR1 and CDR2: SGHTA, FQGNSA. The CDR3 DNA is TGTGCCAGCAGCCCAGCCACGGGAAATGAGCAGTTCTTC. Protein product: CASSPATGNEQFF.

The gene calls are TRBV2 and TRBJ1-4; D is undetermined. V was cut by 5 bases and J by 8 bases, with 12 bases left in between. The CDR3 loop spans 13 amino acids. CDR1 SNHLY and CDR2 FYNNEI come from the germline V gene. This CDR3 is CASSTREWEKLFF. Written as DNA, the CDR3 is TGTGCCAGCAGTACCCGGGAATGGGAAAAACTGTTTTTT.

The J gene is TRBJ2-7, the V gene TRBV28; D might be TRBD2 (10 bases). Trimming took off 7 bases at V and 6 bases at J, with 25 bases between the two ends. In germline, CDR1 is MDHEN, CDR2 SYDVKM. CDR3 length equals 16 residues. The CDR3 spells CASTLLAGTGPAEQYF. CDR3 nucleotides: TGTGCCAGCACTCTACTAGCGGGGACAGGGCCCGCCGAGCAGTACTTC. The variable domain in full, completed from reference TRBV28 and TRBJ2-7, reads DVKVTQSSRYLVKRTGEKVFLECVQDMDHENMFWYRQDPGLGLRLIYFSYDVKMKEKGDIPEGYSVSREKKERFSLILESASTNQTSMYLCASTLLAGTGPAEQYFGPGTRLTVT.

The gene calls are TRBV2 and TRBJ2-7, with 10 bases matching TRBD2. Germline V gene data show CDR1 as SNHLY and CDR2 as FYNNEI. CDR3 size: 14 residues. The ends lost 4 bases at V and 4 bases at J; junction bases unmatched: 4. The CDR3 DNA is TGTGCCAGCAGTGCTAGCGGGAGTGGTTACGAGCAGTACTTC. It yields the protein CASSASGSGYEQYF.

The J gene is TRBJ1-3, the V gene TRBV19, with a possible D match to TRBD1 (6 bases). Trimming pared 5 bases from V and 0 bases from J, leaving 17 bases between. This CDR3 region has 17 residues. Germline V gene data show CDR1 as LNHDA and CDR2 as SQIVND (reference sequence). The CDR3 protein is CASSPEGDSRSGNTIYF. In DNA form, the CDR3 reads TGTGCCAGTAGTCCCGAGGGGGATAGTCGCTCTGGAAACACCATATATTTT.

For the CDR3, the DNA is TGTGCCAGCAGCTCCCCCCCTGACTATGGCTACACCTTC. Its protein product is CASSSPPDYGYTF. The chain uses TRBV7-3 and TRBJ1-2; D gene unclear. Trimming took off 4 bases at V and 3 bases at J, with 9 bases between the two ends. The CDR3 is 13 amino acids. Germline CDR1 is SGHTA and CDR2 is FQGTGA.

This chain links TRBV11-2 with TRBJ1-2, with TRBD1 identical over 8 bases. The length of the CDR3 is 16 residues. Trimming cost V 6 bases and J 5 bases; bases outside gene matches: 14. Germline lookup yields CDR1 SGHAT and CDR2 FQNNGV. CDR3 bases: TGTGCCAGCAGACCATTTTTACAGGGGGGCCGGTATGGCTACACCTTC. Encoded protein: CASRPFLQGGRYGYTF.

The rearrangement uses TRBV29-1 and TRBJ2-1; 14 nucleotides line up with TRBD2. Germline CDR1 and CDR2: SQVTM and ANQGSEA. The CDR3 consists of 14 residues. The trim removed 7 bases at V and 7 bases at J, leaving 6 bases unmatched. CDR3 nucleotides: TGCAGCGGCCGACTAGCGGGAGGGCCAAATGAGCAGTTCTTC. The encoded protein is CSGRLAGGPNEQFF.

DNA of the CDR3: TGCGCCAGCAGCTTGGTCGGGGTCGGAGATAACTATGGCTACACCTTC. It codes for CASSLVGVGDNYGYTF. The J gene is TRBJ1-2, the V gene TRBV5-1; D is uncertain. Trimming cost V 0 bases and J 1 base, with 13 bases left between them. Germline loops: CDR1 SGHRS, CDR2 YFSETQ. The CDR3 consists of 16 residues. The full variable domain, in which reference TRBV5-1 and TRBJ1-2 provide the parts outside the CDR3, is KAGVTQTPRYLIKTRGQQVTLSCSPISGHRSVSWYQQTPGQGLQFLFEYFSETQRNKGNFPGRFSGRQFSNSRSEMNVSTLELGDSALYLCASSLVGVGDNYGYTFGSGTRLTVV.